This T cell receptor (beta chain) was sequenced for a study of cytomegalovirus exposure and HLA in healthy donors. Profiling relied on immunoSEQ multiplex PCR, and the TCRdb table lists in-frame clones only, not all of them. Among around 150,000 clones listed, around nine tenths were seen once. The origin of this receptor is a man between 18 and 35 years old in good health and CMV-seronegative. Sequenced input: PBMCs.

The CDR3 DNA sequence: TGCGCCAGCAGCCAAGTTGGACAGGGCCGGTACAACTCTGGGGCCAACGTCCTGACTTTC. Translation gives CASSQVGQGRYNSGANVLTF. The chain recombines TRBV4-1 with TRBJ2-6; 8 nucleotides line up with TRBD1. The CDR3 length is 20 residues. With V trimmed by 1 base and J by 0 bases, 11 bases remained unmatched. Germline-derived CDR1 and CDR2 are MGHRA and YSYEKL.